This T cell receptor beta chain was identified during a study of early T cells in non-severe SARS-CoV-2 infection. About the study: Sequencing used unsorted whole-blood bulk RNA, so chains lack pairing.

The CDR3 length is 13 residues. Germline V gene sequence: CDR1 SGHNT, CDR2 YYREEE (reference sequence). V was pared by 2 bases and J by 13 bases, with 11 bases of the junction left unmatched. This clonotype was recorded many times. TCRdb recomputed calls from the 5' RACE reads with MiXCR, one row per CDR3 protein. The sample lists around 19,000 distinct CDR3 sequences, 4.5% to 5% occurring once. This receptor was taken from an adult who was a healthcare worker with PCR-confirmed SARS-CoV-2 infection or an uninfected control (not recorded which). This chain joins TRBV5-4 and TRBJ1-1; 7 bases align to TRBD1. Sequenced input: whole blood. CDR3 nucleotides: TGTGCCAGCAGCTTCACAGGGGAAAATACGGTTTTCTTT. This encodes CASSFTGENTVFF.